This T cell receptor beta chain was captured by sequencing in a study of CD8+ T cells in alopecia areata. Across the whole study: Twice a day, 5 to 10 mg of oral tofacitinib was administered to treated patients. Study-level findings and limits: Normal scalp showed lower clonality than lesional scalp, especially alopecia totalis/universalis.

It was cDNA, reverse transcribed from extracted RNA, that served as the sequencing template. Data came from immunoSEQ multiplex PCR; TCRdb stores just in-frame clones and leaves some out. This table has about 210,000 clones, around three fifths appearing once. Trimming shortened V by 1 base and J by 9 bases, and 13 bases separated the two germline ends. This CDR3 has 14 residues. Germline loops: CDR1 SEHNR, CDR2 FQNEAQ (reference sequence). Treatment reported: oral pan-JAK inhibitor, 5-10 mg twice daily. Researchers took lesional scalp punch biopsies and peripheral blood from people who were alopecia areata patients. Points on this clone: Its matching antigen is unknown.

The sequence was obtained from a human donor with alopecia areata. The chain combines TRBV7-9 with TRBJ2-1; D possibly corresponds to TRBD2 (5 bases). The sequencing here drew on CD4+ T cells sorted from blood, taken at week 4, from a patient treated with tofacitinib. CDR3 protein: CASSLGSARGEQFF. CDR3 coding DNA: TGTGCCAGCAGCTTAGGATCTGCTCGGGGTGAGCAGTTCTTC.